A selection of T cell receptor beta chains follows, all from one sample in a study of identical twins. TCRdb passed the 5' RACE reads through MiXCR, listing each CDR3 protein once. Of over 600,000 distinct CDR3 sequences detected, 21% appear once; the ten largest clones hold 4.3%. In addition, the sample was reused for a study of T cells expressing NK-cell markers.

Input material: PBMCs. Every receptor here comes from a woman between 18 and 29 years old in good health. The conserved cysteine and the conserved F or W are not part of the CDR3 here. Each record gives: clone size, CDR3 length, J gene, V gene, CDR3 protein. Size is stated for part of the rows, as once, few or many counts, or as a class when the clone is expanded.

clone size: .; CDR3 length: 14; J gene: TRBJ2-1; V gene: TRBV20-1; CDR3 protein: SASPGLAGGNNEQF
clone size: few; CDR3 length: 11; J gene: TRBJ1-2; V gene: TRBV20-1; CDR3 protein: SARAGYNYGYT
clone size: few; CDR3 length: 12; J gene: TRBJ2-7; V gene: TRBV6-1; CDR3 protein: ASSQGLANHEQY
clone size: .; CDR3 length: 11; J gene: TRBJ2-3; V gene: TRBV5-1; CDR3 protein: ASTPFATDTQY
clone size: few; CDR3 length: 13; J gene: TRBJ2-1; V gene: TRBV2; CDR3 protein: ASSALVGDYNEQF
clone size: many; CDR3 length: 13; J gene: TRBJ2-7; V gene: TRBV6-5; CDR3 protein: ASSYGIGGGYEQY
clone size: .; CDR3 length: 14; J gene: TRBJ2-7; V gene: TRBV6-5; CDR3 protein: ASSYPSGPSTYEQY
clone size: many; CDR3 length: 12; J gene: TRBJ2-4; V gene: TRBV6-1; CDR3 protein: ASSPPGQGDIQY
clone size: .; CDR3 length: 13; J gene: TRBJ2-1; V gene: TRBV12-3/TRBV12-4; CDR3 protein: ASRAGQGLYNEQF
clone size: .; CDR3 length: 13; J gene: TRBJ2-7; V gene: TRBV15; CDR3 protein: ATSREASVGDEQY
clone size: few; CDR3 length: 13; J gene: TRBJ2-1; V gene: TRBV20-1; CDR3 protein: SASGASGGINEQF
clone size: .; CDR3 length: 12; J gene: TRBJ2-1; V gene: TRBV20-1; CDR3 protein: SEQSPGPYNEQF